Listed below are T cell receptor beta chains from one sample, sequenced in a study of read filtering for tumor transcriptome and immune sequencing. MiXCR, applied by TCRdb to the reads, yields one record per CDR3 protein. The sample records fewer than 35,000 distinct CDR3 sequences, 18% being singletons. Sequences were obtained from a population of CD138-negative cells sorted from bone marrow. The receptor source for this set is a donor aged 40 or older with multiple myeloma. The CDR3 runs from the conserved cysteine through the conserved F or W. A D gene is named only where the DNA matches it firmly. A clone size is listed for some rows: how often the clone was seen (once, few, many), or a class if it is expanded.

j_gene | d_gene | v_gene | abundance | len | CDR3aa | CDR3nt
TRBJ2-5 | - | TRBV28 | many | 14 | CASSRGWRQETQYF | TGTGCCAGCAGCCGGGGATGGAGACAAGAGACCCAGTACTTC
TRBJ2-7 | TRBD2 | TRBV6-2/TRBV6-3 | many | 15 | CASSYLRTGGYEQYF | TGTGCCAGCAGTTATTTGAGGACGGGGGGCTACGAGCAGTACTTC
TRBJ1-2 | - | TRBV2 | few | 12 | CASSENNYGYTF | TGTGCCAGCAGTGAGAACAACTATGGCTACACCTTC
TRBJ2-7 | TRBD1 | TRBV20-1 | many | 14 | CSALWAGGAYEQYF | TGCAGTGCTCTCTGGGCAGGGGGCGCCTACGAGCAGTACTTC
TRBJ2-5 | - | TRBV5-1 | many | 14 | CASSLVRFEETQYF | TGCGCCAGCAGCTTGGTACGGTTCGAAGAGACCCAGTACTTC
TRBJ1-1 | - | TRBV7-2 | few | 13 | CASSPPWSTEAFF | TGTGCCAGCAGCCCCCCTTGGAGCACTGAAGCTTTCTTT
TRBJ2-5 | - | TRBV7-2 | many | 14 | CASSFTGPEETQYF | TGTGCCAGCAGCTTTACAGGTCCAGAAGAGACCCAGTACTTC
TRBJ1-1 | - | TRBV9 | - | 14 | CASSVGGSNTEAFF | TGTGCCAGCAGCGTAGGTGGTTCGAACACTGAAGCTTTCTTT
TRBJ2-7 | TRBD1 | TRBV18 | many | 15 | CASSPPSGGQYEQYF | TGTGCCAGCTCACCACCATCAGGGGGTCAGTACGAGCAGTACTTC
TRBJ2-2 | - | TRBV6-2/TRBV6-3 | many | 13 | CASSSAVAGELFF | TGTGCCAGCAGTTCTGCGGTCGCCGGGGAGCTGTTTTTT
TRBJ2-3 | - | TRBV3-1 | many | 13 | CASSPPGTDTQYF | TGTGCCAGCAGCCCCCCTGGAACAGATACGCAGTATTTT
TRBJ2-1 | TRBD1 | TRBV5-1 | many | 15 | CASSLGTGANNEQFF | TGCGCCAGCAGCTTGGGGACAGGGGCCAACAATGAGCAGTTCTTC
TRBJ2-5 | - | TRBV3-1 | many | 13 | CASSQKALGTQYF | TGTGCCAGCAGCCAAAAGGCGCTAGGGACCCAGTACTTC
TRBJ2-7 | - | TRBV27 | - | 13 | CASWYHGSYEQYF | TGTGCCAGCTGGTATCATGGCTCCTACGAGCAGTACTTC
TRBJ2-5 | - | TRBV15 | many | 11 | CATRVQETQYF | TGTGCCACCAGGGTGCAAGAGACCCAGTACTTC
TRBJ2-7 | TRBD2 | TRBV4-1 | many | 16 | CASSHPSSGPSYEQYF | TGCGCCAGCAGCCACCCCTCTAGCGGGCCTTCCTACGAGCAGTACTTC
TRBJ2-1 | TRBD2 | TRBV7-2 | medium-sized | 15 | CASSSRTSGRVEQFF | TGTGCCAGCAGCTCACGGACTAGCGGGAGGGTTGAGCAGTTCTTC